What follows describes a single T cell receptor (beta chain). The data were produced by immunoSEQ multiplex PCR, yet TCRdb's version contains in-frame clones alone and is incomplete. The profile covers 65,000 to 75,000 clones, with about 86% appearing a single time and approximately 4.7% taken by the ten largest. The data originate from a study of technical replicates of blood from a handful of donors. The CDR3 totals 15 residues. Germline trimming cut 7 bases from V and 1 base from J; bases unmatched to any gene: 6. Germline V gives CDR1 MDHEN, CDR2 SYDVKM. The receptor was isolated from a human donor in good health. Some clones in this sample may be carry-over from other donors' samples. This sequence joins TRBV28 and TRBJ2-5; 10 bases align to TRBD2. Sequenced sample: PBMCs. The DNA for the CDR3 is TGTGCCAGCATTTCCTGGACTAGCGGCCAAGAGACCCAGTACTTC. Protein: CASISWTSGQETQYF. Based on the CDR3 plus reference TRBV28 and TRBJ2-5, the full variable domain is DVKVTQSSRYLVKRTGEKVFLECVQDMDHENMFWYRQDPGLGLRLIYFSYDVKMKEKGDIPEGYSVSREKKERFSLILESASTNQTSMYLCASISWTSGQETQYFGPGTRLLVL.